Following are 9 T cell receptor beta chains from one sample sequenced in a study of identical twins. TCRdb recomputed calls from the 5' RACE reads with MiXCR, one row per CDR3 protein. The sample consists of 400,000 to 550,000 distinct CDR3 sequences, 22% of them appearing once. These data were also reused for a study on T cells expressing NK-cell markers.

Material for sequencing was CD4+ T cells sorted from blood. Receptor source: a woman in her late teens or twenties in good health.

This chain joins TRBV30 and TRBJ2-1, with D tentatively TRBD1 (5 bases). This CDR3 is 16 amino acids long. The germline gives CDR1 GTSNPN, CDR2 SVGIG (reference sequence). Trimming cost V 4 bases and J 3 bases, with 19 bases left between them. The CDR3 DNA reads as TGTGCCTGGACCGAAACCGGGCAGGGAAGCTACAATGAGCAGTTCTTC. This translates into CAWTETGQGSYNEQFF.

This clonotype was found a few times. One end of the junction varies from germline; a read error may be responsible. The chain uses TRBV18 and TRBJ2-1; possibly TRBD1 for D (6 bases). Germline CDR1 reads KGHSH; CDR2 reads LQKENI. The CDR3 spans 14 residues. CDR3 residues: CASSPSGVKGVPSF. The CDR3 nucleotides read TGTGCCAGCTCACCCTCAGGGGTCAAGGGAGTTCCCTCCTTC. The entire variable domain, with the rest obtained from reference TRBV18 and TRBJ2-1, is as follows: NAGVMQNPRHLVRRRGQEARLRCSPMKGHSHVYWYRQLPEEGLKFMVYLQKENIIDESGMPKERFSAEFPKEGPSILRIQQVVRGDSAAYFCASSPSGVKGVPSFGPGTRLTVL.

This clonotype was counted only a few times. J is TRBJ1-6 and V is TRBV25-1; D call uncertain. The CDR3 runs 11 residues. CDR1 and CDR2 (germline): MGHDK, SYGVNS. Trimming pared 3 bases from V and 14 bases from J, leaving 8 bases between. This CDR3 reads CASSDSMALHF. CDR3 in DNA: TGTGCCAGCAGTGATTCTATGGCCCTCCACTTT.

This clonotype was counted a few times. This chain joins TRBV20-1 and TRBJ2-1; tentatively, D is TRBD2 (5 bases). Germline V gives CDR1 DFQATT, CDR2 SNEGSKA (reference sequence). V shed 3 bases and J shed 6 bases, with 15 bases lying between them. The CDR3 extends over 14 amino acids. The CDR3, as DNA: TGCAGTGCTAGGGTAAGCCCGGGATCCAATGAGCAGTTCTTC. Protein sequence: CSARVSPGSNEQFF.

This clonotype was observed a handful of times. The genes are TRBV12-3 or TRBV12-4 and TRBJ2-6; D gene ambiguous. The ends were cut back, 8 bases at V and 0 bases at J, with 8 bases in the middle. This CDR3 contains 14 residues. CDR3 in amino acids: CASRISSGANVLTF. The CDR3 DNA follows: TGTGCCAGCCGTATTAGCTCTGGGGCCAACGTCCTGACTTTC.

This clonotype was counted a few times. J is TRBJ1-5 and V is TRBV20-1; no reliable D call. Per germline, CDR1 DFQATT and CDR2 SNEGSKA (reference sequence). Trimming took 3 bases from V and 1 from J, leaving 7 bases between them. The CDR3 extends over 13 amino acids. CDR3 bases: TGCAGTGCTAGCTTGGGGAGCAATCAGCCCCAGCATTTT. This codes for CSASLGSNQPQHF.

This clonotype was counted at least ten times. This chain uses TRBV7-8 with TRBJ2-7; TRBD2 aligns across 9 bases. The CDR3 loop spans 17 amino acids. Germline V gene data show CDR1 as SGHVS and CDR2 as FQNEAQ. The junction had 13 bases not matched to a gene; V was cut back by 4 bases and J by 3 bases. In nucleotides, the CDR3 is TGTGCCAGCAGCTGGAGGATACTAGCGGGCCGACACTACGAGCAGTACTTC. It encodes CASSWRILAGRHYEQYF.

This chain uses TRBV15 with TRBJ1-2; D not certain. The CDR3 extends over 13 amino acids. The V gene lost 1 base and the J gene lost 7 bases, with 10 bases spanning the gap. CDR1 and CDR2 (germline): LNHNV, YYDKDF (reference sequence). CDR3 DNA: TGTGCCACCAGCAGAGGAGGAGTTTCTGGCTACACCTTC. This translates into CATSRGGVSGYTF. The full variable domain, completed using reference TRBV15 and TRBJ1-2, is DAMVIQNPRYQVTQFGKPVTLSCSQTLNHNVMYWYQQKSSQAPKLLFHYYDKDFNNEADTPDNFQSRRPNTSFCFLDIRSPGLGDTAMYLCATSRGGVSGYTFGSGTRLTVV.

This clonotype has a handful of counts. The chain carries TRBV6-1 and TRBJ2-2; maybe TRBD1 (6 bases). CDR3 length equals 16 residues. The V and J ends lost 5 bases and 1 base respectively, with 14 bases between them. In germline, CDR1 is MNHNS, CDR2 SASEGT. The CDR3 nucleotides are TGTGCCAGCAGTAGGTCCGGGACAAAGAACACCGGGGAGCTGTTTTTT. Encoded protein: CASSRSGTKNTGELFF.